The next 17 T cell receptor beta chains were all read from a single sample in a study of neurological immune-mediated disorders. A single record per CDR3 protein comes from TCRdb applying MiXCR to the 5' RACE reads. The sample consists of more than 35,000 distinct CDR3 sequences, approximately 2.8% of them appearing once. Sequences were obtained from PBMCs. The receptors come from a woman between 50 and 59 years old with multiple sclerosis.

Remarks on this clonotype: This may be a read error, as it is one base from a much larger clone. This chain connects TRBV6-2 or TRBV6-3 to TRBJ1-5, with D unresolved. The CDR3 runs 12 residues. Germline CDR1 MNHEY, CDR2 SVGEGT. The CDR3 reads CDSRISNQPQHF. The CDR3 DNA is TGTGACAGCAGAATTAGCAATCAGCCCCAGCATTTT.

This clonotype was counted ten times or more. The J gene is TRBJ2-2, the V gene TRBV6-5, with 9 bases matching TRBD2. This CDR3 spans 17 amino acids. V trimming: 0 bases; J trimming: 1 base; junction bases outside the gene matches: 3. The germline V gene encodes CDR1 MNHEY and CDR2 SVGAGI. The DNA for the CDR3 is TGTGCCAGCAGTTACTCTGAAGCGGGAGGGAACACCGGGGAGCTGTTTTTT. Protein sequence: CASSYSEAGGNTGELFF.

In this sample, this clonotype turned up many times. The chain employs TRBV20-1 and TRBJ2-1; D is ambiguous. V gave up 6 bases and J gave up 6 bases, with 9 bases separating them. Germline CDR1 is DFQATT and CDR2 is SNEGSKA (reference sequence). The CDR3 is made up of 11 amino acids. The CDR3 region is CSASRGNEQFF. CDR3 coding DNA: TGCAGTGCCAGTAGAGGCAATGAGCAGTTCTTC.

This clonotype has a handful of counts. V gene TRBV20-1 combines with J gene TRBJ1-4; possibly TRBD1 for D (5 bases). The V gene lost 7 bases and the J gene lost 6 bases, with 15 bases spanning the gap. Looked up from germline, CDR1 is DFQATT and CDR2 is SNEGSKA (reference sequence). This CDR3 has 13 amino acids. CDR3 bases: TGCAGTGACCCGAGAAAGGGGTATGAAAAACTGTTTTTT. It yields the protein CSDPRKGYEKLFF.

This clonotype was observed at least ten times. This sequence joins TRBV6-6 and TRBJ2-5; 7 bases agree with TRBD1. Looked up from germline, CDR1 is MNHNY and CDR2 is SVGAGI (reference sequence). The J segment lost 5 bases and the V segment lost 8 bases, leaving 8 bases of the junction unmatched. This CDR3 has 13 residues. Written as DNA, the CDR3 is TGTGCCAGCGGACAGGCCGCCGGGGAGACCCAGTACTTC. Translation: CASGQAAGETQYF.

This clonotype occurred many times. The V and J genes are TRBV20-1 and TRBJ2-7; the D is unclear. Germline values: CDR1 DFQATT, CDR2 SNEGSKA (reference sequence). This CDR3 spans 12 amino acids. Trimming removed 6 bases from V and 0 bases from J, with 9 bases in between. In DNA form, the CDR3 reads TGCAGTGCACGAGGCGGCTCCTACGAGCAGTACGTC. Its translation is CSARGGSYEQYV.

Concerning this clonotype itself: A read error is possible here, since a much larger clone lies one base away. V gene TRBV20-1 combines with J gene TRBJ2-2; D is undetermined. Trimming removed 1 base at V and 5 bases at J, with 8 bases between. The V gene's germline CDR1 is DFQATT and CDR2 SNEGSKA (reference sequence). The CDR3 has 13 amino acids. As DNA, the CDR3 is TGCAGTGCTAGAGGCAAGGGTACCGGGGAGCTGTTTTTT. Translated, it gives CSARGKGTGELFF.

The sample holds many counts of this clonotype. The chain is built from TRBV20-1 and TRBJ2-1; 8 bases agree with TRBD2. The CDR3 runs 14 residues. The ends lost 5 bases at V and 4 bases at J; junction bases unmatched: 7. CDR1 DFQATT and CDR2 SNEGSKA come from the germline V gene (reference sequence). CDR3 sequence: CSASGTRSYNEQFF. The CDR3 DNA follows: TGCAGTGCTTCCGGGACTAGATCTTACAATGAGCAGTTCTTC.

Many counts were recorded for this clonotype. This CDR3 is CASSGLAGGADTQYF. In DNA, the CDR3 is TGCGCCAGCAGCGGCCTAGCGGGGGGGGCAGATACGCAGTATTTT. The rearrangement joins TRBV5-1 to TRBJ2-3; 12 nucleotides match TRBD2. Germline-derived CDR1 and CDR2 are SGHRS and YFSETQ. CDR3 length equals 15 residues. Trimming removed 4 bases from V and 4 bases from J; junction bases left unmatched: 4.

This clonotype was observed at least ten times. The chain is built from TRBV20-1 and TRBJ2-2, with 7 bases identical to TRBD1. There are 14 residues in the CDR3. CDR1 and CDR2 from the germline V gene are DFQATT and SNEGSKA (reference sequence). The V gene end was trimmed by 4 bases and the J gene end by 3 bases; junction bases not matched to a gene: 5. CDR3 sequence (DNA): TGCAGTGCTAAGGGGCAGGGGGACACCGGGGAGCTGTTTTTT. This sequence encodes CSAKGQGDTGELFF.

The chain recombines TRBV20-1 with TRBJ2-3, with a possible D match to TRBD2 (5 bases). There are 14 residues in the CDR3. The V gene lost 1 base and the J gene lost 0 bases, with 8 bases spanning the gap. The germline V gene has CDR1 DFQATT and CDR2 SNEGSKA (reference sequence). The CDR3 sequence is CSARALASTDTQYF. As DNA, the CDR3 is TGCAGTGCTAGAGCCTTAGCGAGCACAGATACGCAGTATTTT.

There are many counts of this clonotype. The chain recombines TRBV5-1 with TRBJ1-2, with a possible D match to TRBD1 (5 bases). Germline CDR1 is SGHRS and CDR2 is YFSETQ. Trimming cost V 1 base and J 2 bases, with 6 bases left between them. The CDR3 length is 13 residues. The CDR3 sequence is CASSLQGNYGYTF. CDR3 sequence (DNA): TGCGCCAGCAGCTTGCAGGGAAACTATGGCTACACCTTC.

This clonotype was detected ten times or more. The rearrangement links TRBV10-3 to TRBJ1-5, with 8 bases aligning to TRBD1. This CDR3 spans 16 amino acids. V gave up 6 bases and J gave up 2 bases; unmatched junction bases: 9. Looked up from germline, CDR1 is ENHRY and CDR2 is SYGVKD. The CDR3 loop is CAISQTGGMGNQPQHF. The DNA of the CDR3 is TGTGCCATCAGCCAAACAGGGGGGATGGGCAATCAGCCCCAGCATTTT.

There are a few counts of this clonotype. The chain uses TRBV6-4 and TRBJ2-1; possible D gene TRBD1, 5 bases. Trimming took 3 bases from V and 0 from J, leaving 9 bases between them. Germline lookup yields CDR1 MRHNA and CDR2 SNTAGT. This CDR3 contains 15 residues. CDR3 nucleotides: TGTGCCAGCAGTGAAGGGGAAGGCTCCTACAATGAGCAGTTCTTC. Translated, it gives CASSEGEGSYNEQFF.

This clonotype has ten or more counts. The chain carries TRBV3-1 and TRBJ1-2; 9 positions match TRBD1. Trimming cost V 6 bases and J 8 bases; bases outside gene matches: 16. Germline V CDR1 and CDR2: LGHDT, YNNKEL (reference sequence). The CDR3 spans 16 residues. CDR3 in DNA: TGTGCCAGCAGTCAATATACAGGGGGCGGAGGAGGAGGCTACACCTTC. Its translation: CASSQYTGGGGGGYTF.

Ten or more counts support this clonotype. V and J are TRBV11-2 and TRBJ1-6; a weak D match, TRBD1 (6 bases). The V end lost 5 bases, the J end lost 10 bases, and 15 bases lay between the germline ends. Germline V CDR1 and CDR2: SGHAT, FQNNGV. CDR3 length: 14 residues. CDR3 in amino acids: CASSNTGNGSPLHF. In nucleotides, the CDR3 is TGTGCCAGCAGCAACACAGGGAATGGATCACCCCTCCACTTT.

This clonotype has just a few counts. It may be a read error: a sequence one base away is much more abundant. This chain joins TRBV11-2 and TRBJ2-5; D unclear. Germline V CDR1 and CDR2: SGHAT, FQNNGV. CDR3 length: 14 residues. The CDR3 sequence: CASSPPLPMENQYF. The CDR3 DNA sequence: TGTGCCAGCAGCCCCCCTTTACCAATGGAGAACCAGTACTTC. Together with reference TRBV11-2 and TRBJ2-5, the CDR3 gives the full variable domain: EAGVAQSPRYKIIEKRQSVAFWCNPISGHATLYWYQQILGQGPKLLIQFQNNGVVDDSQLPKDRFSAERLKGVDSTLKIQPAKLEDSAVYLCASSPPLPMENQYFGPGTRLLVL.